These 11 T cell receptor beta chains were sequenced from one sample in a study of blood T cell repertoires in COVID-19. Using immunoSEQ multiplex PCR, the repertoire was profiled, and TCRdb retains in-frame clones only, with some absent. The sample holds 350,000 or so clones, around nine tenths seen once. Sequencing was carried out using peripheral blood. Every receptor here comes from a woman aged 60-75 years with COVID-19, enrolled during active disease.

J is TRBJ2-1 and V is TRBV19; 7 nucleotides agree with TRBD1. Looked up from germline, CDR1 is LNHDA and CDR2 is SQIVND (reference sequence). J gave up 6 bases and V 5 bases, and 10 bases lay outside the gene matches. The CDR3 runs 15 residues. CDR3 in amino acids: CASSLSTGSGNEQFF. The CDR3 bases are TGTGCCAGTAGTCTCTCGACAGGGAGCGGCAATGAGCAGTTCTTC.

In this sample, this clone turned up once. The genes are TRBV21-1 and TRBJ1-6; the DNA was not compared with TRBD1, the D call given in the table. TRBV21-1 is shown as a pseudogene. The CDR3 extends over 18 amino acids. DNA of the CDR3: TGTGCCAGCAGCAACCCATCCTCTTCGGGACAAACTAATTCACCCCTCCACTTT. This translates into CASSNPSSSGQTNSPLHF.

The chain joins TRBV5-1 to TRBJ2-3; a possible D gene is TRBD2 (5 bases). Germline loops: CDR1 SGHRS, CDR2 YFSETQ. The CDR3 is made up of 16 amino acids. V was shortened by 0 bases and J by 2 bases, with 13 bases between the two germline ends. Written as DNA, the CDR3 is TGCGCCAGCAGCTTGGCCGGCGGCGGGTACACAGATACGCAGTATTTT. This codes for CASSLAGGGYTDTQYF.

The chain combines TRBV7-9 with TRBJ1-6; TRBD1 agrees at 11 bases. J was trimmed by 9 bases and V by 5 bases; bases with no gene match: 6. Germline V CDR1 and CDR2: SEHNR, FQNEAQ (reference sequence). CDR3 size: 15 residues. The CDR3 spells CASSDSDRGLSPLHF. DNA for the CDR3: TGTGCCAGCAGCGACTCGGACAGGGGGCTTTCACCCCTCCACTTT.

This clone was counted only a few times. V usage is TRBV13 and J usage is TRBJ2-7; TRBD1 matches at 7 bases. Losses at the gene ends were 5 bases for V and 5 bases for J; bases not matched to a gene: 15. Germline CDR1 and CDR2: PRHDT and FYEKMQ (reference sequence). The CDR3 length is 16 residues. The CDR3 region has the DNA TGTGCCAGCAGCCCCCCCGTGTTACAGGGGAGCAACGAGCAGTACTTC. This gives the protein CASSPPVLQGSNEQYF.

The chain has TRBV28 and TRBJ2-6, with TRBD1 as a possible D gene (6 bases). The germline V gene encodes CDR1 MDHEN and CDR2 SYDVKM. This CDR3 contains 15 residues. With 9 bases removed from V and 0 bases from J, the gap between germline ends came to 12 bases. The CDR3 coding sequence is TGTGCCAGTAAGGGACACCACTCTGGGGCCAACGTCCTGACTTTC. This sequence encodes CASKGHHSGANVLTF. The full variable domain, in which reference TRBV28 and TRBJ2-6 provide the parts outside the CDR3, is DVKVTQSSRYLVKRTGEKVFLECVQDMDHENMFWYRQDPGLGLRLIYFSYDVKMKEKGDIPEGYSVSREKKERFSLILESASTNQTSMYLCASKGHHSGANVLTFGAGSRLTVL.

CDR3 protein: CASSLGTGSTEAFF. The DNA for the CDR3 is TGTGCCAGCAGCTTAGGCACGGGGAGCACTGAAGCTTTCTTT. The genes are TRBV11-3 and TRBJ1-1; D uncertain. Trimming took off 1 base at V and 4 bases at J, with 10 bases between the two ends. This CDR3 is 14 amino acids long. The V gene's germline CDR1 is SGHNT and CDR2 YENEEA.

The DNA for the CDR3 is TGTGCCAGCAGTTTTCGGGACAGGGCAAGAGGCTACACCTTC. Protein: CASSFRDRARGYTF. The rearrangement joins TRBV27 to TRBJ1-2; 9 positions agree with TRBD1. The V gene's germline CDR1 is MNHEY and CDR2 SMNVEV (reference sequence). The CDR3 sequence is 14 residues long. With V trimmed by 3 bases and J by 8 bases, 7 bases remained unmatched.

V gene TRBV7-3 combines with J gene TRBJ2-1, with 11 positions matching TRBD2. The junction had 6 bases not matched to a gene; V was cut back by 0 bases and J by 2 bases. The CDR3 is 18 residues long. Germline V gene data show CDR1 as SGHTA and CDR2 as FQGTGA. In DNA form, the CDR3 reads TGTGCCAGCAGCTTAACGCCTAGCGGGGGGCTCGCCTACAATGAGCAGTTCTTC. Its translation is CASSLTPSGGLAYNEQFF.

This chain links TRBV4-2 with TRBJ2-2; possibly TRBD2 for D (7 bases). Germline V gives CDR1 LGHNA, CDR2 YNFKEQ. V was cut by 0 bases and J by 5 bases, with 10 bases left in between. The CDR3 contains 15 residues. CDR3 nucleotides: TGTGCCAGCAGCCAAGATGCGGGGGCGACCGGGGAGCTGTTTTTT. Translation: CASSQDAGATGELFF.

This sequence joins TRBV7-3 and TRBJ1-1; tentative D call: TRBD1 (5 bases). The V gene lost 5 bases and the J gene lost 1 base, with 26 bases spanning the gap. Germline V CDR1 and CDR2: SGHTA, FQGTGA. The CDR3 covers 19 residues. The CDR3 protein is CASSHSSSRGPGGNTEAFF. Here the CDR3 DNA reads TGTGCCAGCAGCCATAGTTCTTCGAGGGGCCCCGGGGGGAACACTGAAGCTTTCTTT.